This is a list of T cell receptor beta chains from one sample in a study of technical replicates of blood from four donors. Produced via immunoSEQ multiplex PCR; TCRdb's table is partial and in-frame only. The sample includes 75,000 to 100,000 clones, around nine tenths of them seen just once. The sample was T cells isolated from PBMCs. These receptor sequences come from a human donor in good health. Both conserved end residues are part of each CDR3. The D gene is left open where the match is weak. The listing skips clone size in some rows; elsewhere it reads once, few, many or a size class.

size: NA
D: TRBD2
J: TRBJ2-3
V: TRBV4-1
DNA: TGCGCCAGCAGCCAACCGACTAGCGGGATAAGCACAGATACGCAGTATTTT
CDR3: CASSQPTSGISTDTQYF

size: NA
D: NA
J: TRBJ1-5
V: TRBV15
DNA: TGTGCCACCAGCAGAGATCGACGGGCAGGGAGGTATAGCAATCAGCCCCAGCATTTT
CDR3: CATSRDRRAGRYSNQPQHF

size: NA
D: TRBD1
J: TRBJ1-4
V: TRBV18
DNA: TGTGCCAGCTCTTACCAGGGGGCGCGAGAAAAACTGTTTTTT
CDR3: CASSYQGAREKLFF

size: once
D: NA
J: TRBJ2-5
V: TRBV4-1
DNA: TGCGCCAGCAGCCAAGTGGGGCTAGGGGAGACCCAGTACTTC
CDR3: CASSQVGLGETQYF

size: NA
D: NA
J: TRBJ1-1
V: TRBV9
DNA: TGTGCCAGCAGCGTAGTCGGGGGGAACACTGAAGCTTTCTTT
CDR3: CASSVVGGNTEAFF

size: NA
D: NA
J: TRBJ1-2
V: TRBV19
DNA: TGTGCCGCCCGAGCAGCGTATGGCTACACCTTC
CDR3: CAARAAYGYTF

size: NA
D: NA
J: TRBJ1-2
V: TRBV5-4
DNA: TGTGCCAGCAGCTCTTCCGTGGGAACGGGGTACTATGGCTACACCTTC
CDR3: CASSSSVGTGYYGYTF

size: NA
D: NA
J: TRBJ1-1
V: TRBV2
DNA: TGTGCCAGCTTCAGCTCCTATACAGTGGGGAACACTGAAGCTTTCTTT
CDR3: CASFSSYTVGNTEAFF

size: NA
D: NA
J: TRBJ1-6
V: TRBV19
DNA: TGTGCCAGTAGTCAACGACAGGCTACCTATAATTCACCCCTCCACTTT
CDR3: CASSQRQATYNSPLHF

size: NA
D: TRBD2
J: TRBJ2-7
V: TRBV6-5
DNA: TGTGCCACCCGGCGGGGCGGGGGTGGATACGAGCAGTACTTC
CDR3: CATRRGGGGYEQYF

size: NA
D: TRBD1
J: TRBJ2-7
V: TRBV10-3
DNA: TGTGCCATCAGTCGAGTAAGGGACAGGGCCTACGAGCAGTACTTC
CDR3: CAISRVRDRAYEQYF

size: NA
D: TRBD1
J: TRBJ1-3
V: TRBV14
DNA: TGTGCCAGCAGCCTAAACAGGGGCGCCAAAGGAAACACCATATATTTT
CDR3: CASSLNRGAKGNTIYF

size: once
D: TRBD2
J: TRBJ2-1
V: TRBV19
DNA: TGTGCCAGTAGTCCGGGACTAGGGGGGCACAATGAGCAGTTCTTC
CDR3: CASSPGLGGHNEQFF

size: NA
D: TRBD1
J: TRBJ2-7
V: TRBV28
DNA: TGTGCCAGCAGTTTAGGCGGACAGGGGGCTTACGAGCAGTACTTC
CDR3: CASSLGGQGAYEQYF

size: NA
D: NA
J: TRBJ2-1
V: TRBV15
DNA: TGTGCCACCAGCAGGGTCAGCGATCCAAGCTCCTACAATGAGCAGTTCTTC
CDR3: CATSRVSDPSSYNEQFF

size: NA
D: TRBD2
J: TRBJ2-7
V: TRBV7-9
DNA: TGTGCCAGCAGCTTGGGGGCGGGACTAGCGGACTACGAGCAGTACTTC
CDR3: CASSLGAGLADYEQYF

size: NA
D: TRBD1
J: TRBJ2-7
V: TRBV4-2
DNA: TGTGCCAGCAGCCAGCGAGGACAGGGCGGGCACGAGCAGTACTTC
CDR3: CASSQRGQGGHEQYF

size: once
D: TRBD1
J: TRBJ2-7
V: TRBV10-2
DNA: TGCGCCAGCAGTGCTACGGGACAGTTTAAGGAGCAGTACTTC
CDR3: CASSATGQFKEQYF

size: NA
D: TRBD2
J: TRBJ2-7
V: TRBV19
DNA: TGTGCCACCAATCCGGGGGGATACGAGCAGTACTTC
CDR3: CATNPGGYEQYF

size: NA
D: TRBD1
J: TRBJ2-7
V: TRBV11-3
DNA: TGTGCCAGCAGCGGATGGACAGGAGCTGGCTACGAGCAGTACTTC
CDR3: CASSGWTGAGYEQYF

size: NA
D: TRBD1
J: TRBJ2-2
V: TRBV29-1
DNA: TGCAGCGTTGAAGGGACAGGGGTGGCCGGGGAGCTGTTTTTT
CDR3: CSVEGTGVAGELFF

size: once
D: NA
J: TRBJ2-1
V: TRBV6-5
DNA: TGTGCCAGCAGTCCCACTACGTACAATGAGCAGTTCTTC
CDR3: CASSPTTYNEQFF

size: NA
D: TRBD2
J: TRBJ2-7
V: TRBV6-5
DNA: TGTGCCAGCAGTGGTGGGGGGGTCGAGCAGTACTTC
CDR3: CASSGGGVEQYF

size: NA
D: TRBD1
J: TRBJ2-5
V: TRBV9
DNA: TGTGCCAGCAGCCCCGGACAGGGGGCGGGAGAGACCCAGTACTTC
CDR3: CASSPGQGAGETQYF

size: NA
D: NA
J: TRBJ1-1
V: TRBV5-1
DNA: TGCGCCAGCAGCTTTACGGGAAGCGCTGAAGCTTTCTTT
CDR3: CASSFTGSAEAFF

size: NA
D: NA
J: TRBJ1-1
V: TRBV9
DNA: TGTGCCAGCAGCGCCCTGGGGGGGGTGACTGAAGCTTTCTTT
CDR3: CASSALGGVTEAFF

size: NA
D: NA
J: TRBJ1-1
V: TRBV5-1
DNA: TGCGCCAGCAGCATACAAAACAGAAACACTGAAGCTTTCTTT
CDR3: CASSIQNRNTEAFF